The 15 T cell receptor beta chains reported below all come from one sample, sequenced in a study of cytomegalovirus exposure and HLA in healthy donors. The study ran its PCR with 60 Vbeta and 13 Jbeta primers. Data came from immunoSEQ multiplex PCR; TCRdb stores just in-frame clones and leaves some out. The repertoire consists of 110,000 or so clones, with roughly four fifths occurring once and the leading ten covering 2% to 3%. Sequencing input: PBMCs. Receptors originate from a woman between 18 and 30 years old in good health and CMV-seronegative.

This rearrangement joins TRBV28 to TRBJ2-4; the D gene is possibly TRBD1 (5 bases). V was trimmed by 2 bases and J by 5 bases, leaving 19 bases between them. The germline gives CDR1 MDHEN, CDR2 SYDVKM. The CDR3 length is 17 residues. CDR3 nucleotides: TGTGCCAGCAGTTTACCCAATACCCCAGGGTGGGAAAACATTCAGTACTTC. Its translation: CASSLPNTPGWENIQYF. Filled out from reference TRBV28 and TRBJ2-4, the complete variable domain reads DVKVTQSSRYLVKRTGEKVFLECVQDMDHENMFWYRQDPGLGLRLIYFSYDVKMKEKGDIPEGYSVSREKKERFSLILESASTNQTSMYLCASSLPNTPGWENIQYFGAGTRLSVL.

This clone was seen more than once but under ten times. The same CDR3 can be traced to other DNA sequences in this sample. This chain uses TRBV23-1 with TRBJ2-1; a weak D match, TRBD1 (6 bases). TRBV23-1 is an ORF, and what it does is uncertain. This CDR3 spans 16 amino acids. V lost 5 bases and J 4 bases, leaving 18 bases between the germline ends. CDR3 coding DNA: TGCGCCAGCAGTTTCGGACAGTCACCACCTTACAATGAGCAGTTCTTC. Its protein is CASSFGQSPPYNEQFF.

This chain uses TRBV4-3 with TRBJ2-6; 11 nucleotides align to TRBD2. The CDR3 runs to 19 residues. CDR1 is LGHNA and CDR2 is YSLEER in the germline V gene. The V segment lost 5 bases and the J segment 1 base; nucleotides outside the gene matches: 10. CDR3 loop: CASSYDGGLAASGANVLTF. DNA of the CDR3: TGCGCCAGCAGCTATGATGGGGGACTAGCGGCTTCTGGGGCCAACGTCCTGACTTTC.

The CDR3 region has the DNA TGTGCCAGCAGCCTAACGGGACAGGGCTACAATGAGCAGTTCTTC. Translated, it gives CASSLTGQGYNEQFF. The rearrangement links TRBV7-2 to TRBJ2-1; 9 nucleotides agree with TRBD1. The CDR3 is 15 amino acids. Germline CDR1 is SGHTA and CDR2 is FQGNSA. The V gene end was trimmed by 5 bases and the J gene end by 3 bases; junction bases not matched to a gene: 5.

The CDR3 reads CASSESGRNQPQHF. As DNA, the CDR3 is TGCGCCAGCAGTGAGTCGGGCAGAAATCAGCCCCAGCATTTT. The chain couples TRBV10-2 to TRBJ1-5, with D hard to call. V lost 0 bases to trimming and J lost 4 bases, with 7 bases between them. The CDR3 loop spans 14 amino acids. Germline V gives CDR1 WSHSY, CDR2 SAAADI.

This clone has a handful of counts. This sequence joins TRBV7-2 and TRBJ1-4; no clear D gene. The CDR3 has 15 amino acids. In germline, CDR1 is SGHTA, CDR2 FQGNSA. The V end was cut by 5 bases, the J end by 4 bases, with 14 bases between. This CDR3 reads CASSPLAGSNEKLFF. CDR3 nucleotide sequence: TGTGCCAGCAGCCCCCTCGCCGGGAGTAATGAAAAACTGTTTTTT.

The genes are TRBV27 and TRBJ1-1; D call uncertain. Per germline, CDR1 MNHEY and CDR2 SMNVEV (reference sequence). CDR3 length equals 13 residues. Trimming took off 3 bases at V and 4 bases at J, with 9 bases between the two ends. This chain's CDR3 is CASSFTRVTEAFF. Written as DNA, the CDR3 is TGTGCCAGCAGTTTCACTAGGGTCACTGAAGCTTTCTTT.

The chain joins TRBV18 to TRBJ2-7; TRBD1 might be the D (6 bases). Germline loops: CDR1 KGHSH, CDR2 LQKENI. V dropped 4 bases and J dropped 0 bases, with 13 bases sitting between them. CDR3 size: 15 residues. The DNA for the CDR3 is TGTGCCAGCTCACTCAATACAGGGAGCTCCTACGAGCAGTACGTC. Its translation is CASSLNTGSSYEQYV.

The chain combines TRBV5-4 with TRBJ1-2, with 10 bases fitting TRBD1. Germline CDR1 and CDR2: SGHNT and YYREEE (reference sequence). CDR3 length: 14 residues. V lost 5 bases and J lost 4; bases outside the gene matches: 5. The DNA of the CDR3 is TGTGCCAGCAGGGAGACAGGGGGCCTCTATGGCTACACCTTC. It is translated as CASRETGGLYGYTF.

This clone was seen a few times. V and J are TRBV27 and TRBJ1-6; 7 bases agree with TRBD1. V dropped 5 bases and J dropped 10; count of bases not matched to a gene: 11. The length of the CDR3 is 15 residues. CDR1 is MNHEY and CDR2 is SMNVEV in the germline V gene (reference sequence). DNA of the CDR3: TGTGCCAGCAGTCCACGACAGGGTTTAGGGTCACCCCTCCACTTT. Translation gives CASSPRQGLGSPLHF.

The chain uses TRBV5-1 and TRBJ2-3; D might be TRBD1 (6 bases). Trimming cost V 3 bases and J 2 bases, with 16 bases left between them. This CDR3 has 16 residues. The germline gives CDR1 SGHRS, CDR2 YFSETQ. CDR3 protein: CASSSQGPLLTDTQYF. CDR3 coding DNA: TGCGCCAGCAGCTCACAGGGCCCGCTCCTCACAGATACGCAGTATTTT.

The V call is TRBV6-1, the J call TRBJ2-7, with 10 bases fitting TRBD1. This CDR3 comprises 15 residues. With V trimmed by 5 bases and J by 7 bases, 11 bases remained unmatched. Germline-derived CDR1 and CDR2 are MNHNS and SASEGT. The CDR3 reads CASSSGGTGASEQYV. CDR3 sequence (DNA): TGTGCCAGCAGTTCCGGGGGGACAGGGGCGTCAGAGCAGTACGTC.

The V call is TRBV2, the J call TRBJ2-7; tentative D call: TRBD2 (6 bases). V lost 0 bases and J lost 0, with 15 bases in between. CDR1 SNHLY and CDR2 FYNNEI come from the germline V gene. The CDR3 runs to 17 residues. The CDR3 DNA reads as TGTGCCAGCAGTGAAGCTTCCCCAGCGGGCGGCTCCTACGAGCAGTACTTC. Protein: CASSEASPAGGSYEQYF.

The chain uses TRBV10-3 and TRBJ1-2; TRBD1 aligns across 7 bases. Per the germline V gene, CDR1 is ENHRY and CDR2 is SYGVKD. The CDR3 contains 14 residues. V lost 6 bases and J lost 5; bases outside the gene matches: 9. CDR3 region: CAISLQGKEYGYTF. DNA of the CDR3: TGTGCCATCAGCCTACAGGGGAAGGAGTATGGCTACACCTTC.

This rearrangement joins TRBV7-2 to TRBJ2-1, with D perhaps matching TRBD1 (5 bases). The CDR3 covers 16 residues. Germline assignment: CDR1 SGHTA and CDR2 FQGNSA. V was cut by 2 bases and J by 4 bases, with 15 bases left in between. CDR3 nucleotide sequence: TGTGCCAGCAGCTTAAGCGTAGGGGATGGATACAATGAGCAGTTCTTC. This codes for CASSLSVGDGYNEQFF.